Described below is a single TCR beta chain sequence and its context. This CDR3 region has 15 residues. From germline, CDR1 is SGDLS and CDR2 YYNGEE. With V trimmed by 0 bases and J by 9 bases, 6 bases remained unmatched. The Seattle patients joined while their infection was active and were tracked longitudinally afterward. The sample belongs to a study of blood T cell repertoires in COVID-19. Across the study: Spain, Italy and the United States supplied samples that represented acute and convalescent COVID-19. PBMCs, B-cell-depleted T cells, or T cells provided the cDNA or gDNA that made up the material.

As originally analysed: From reference gene primer amplification, estimates of nucleated cell counts were derived. Assay used: immunoSEQ multiplex PCR; TCRdb lists only in-frame clones, some missing. The D gene and trimming were derived from the DNA, and the V and J assignments and clone size from that table. The table has some 70,000 clones, 65% to 85% seen once; the top ten hold about 16%. The receptor was isolated from a man in his fifties or sixties with COVID-19, enrolled during active disease. The chain is built from TRBV9 and TRBJ1-6; TRBD1 aligns across 7 bases. Sample: peripheral blood. The CDR3 region has the DNA TGTGCCAGCAGCGTAGAGGCGGCAGGGGGTTCACCCCTCCACTTT. Residues: CASSVEAAGGSPLHF. Complete variable domain (other parts from reference TRBV9 and TRBJ1-6): DSGVTQTPKHLITATGQRVTLRCSPRSGDLSVYWYQQSLDQGLQFLIQYYNGEERAKGNILERFSAQQFPDLHSELNLSSLELGDSALYFCASSVEAAGGSPLHFGNGTRLTVT.